This is a list of T cell receptor beta chains from one sample in a study of cytomegalovirus exposure and HLA in healthy donors. Only in-frame clones appear in the TCRdb table, and some are missing; sequencing was by immunoSEQ multiplex PCR. The data contain tens of thousands of clones, 82% of them seen just once; the ten biggest clones take up under 12%. Sequencing was performed on PBMCs. The origin of the receptors is a woman under 30 in good health and CMV-seropositive. Both conserved end residues are part of each CDR3. Fields, in order: V gene, clone size, J gene, D gene, CDR3 protein, CDR3 DNA. D genes are given only for firm matches. Not all rows give a size; the values are once, few, many and, for expanded clones, a class.

TRBV7-8	NA	TRBJ2-1	NA	CASFQGTLGNEQFF	TGTGCCAGCTTCCAAGGGACACTGGGGAATGAGCAGTTCTTC
TRBV29-1	NA	TRBJ2-7	NA	CSVHGVPYEQYF	TGCAGCGTTCACGGGGTCCCCTACGAGCAGTACTTC
TRBV7-2	once	TRBJ2-4	TRBD2	CASSLARGLAGILGKNIQYF	TGTGCCAGCAGCTTAGCGCGGGGACTAGCGGGGATATTGGGCAAAAACATTCAGTACTTC
TRBV11-2	NA	TRBJ2-2	TRBD2	CASKTSGTGELFF	TGTGCCAGCAAGACTAGCGGGACCGGGGAGCTGTTTTTT
TRBV19	NA	TRBJ2-7	TRBD1	CASSAHRDRGFDEQYF	TGTGCCAGTAGTGCCCACCGGGACAGGGGCTTTGACGAGCAGTACTTC
TRBV4-2	NA	TRBJ2-1	TRBD2	CASSVAGGRNEQFF	TGTGCCAGCAGCGTCGCGGGGGGTAGGAATGAGCAGTTCTTC
TRBV5-1	NA	TRBJ1-6	TRBD1	CASSYDRVNSPLHF	TGCGCCAGCAGCTATGACAGGGTCAATTCACCCCTCCACTTT
TRBV7-3	NA	TRBJ2-1	TRBD1	CASSLQQGNEQFF	TGTGCCAGCAGCCTGCAACAGGGGAATGAGCAGTTCTTC
TRBV4-2	NA	TRBJ1-2	NA	CASSQVRPDGNYGYTF	TGTGCCAGCAGCCAAGTACGACCCGACGGGAACTATGGCTACACCTTC
TRBV5-4	NA	TRBJ2-1	NA	CASTGEVWGEQFF	TGTGCCAGCACCGGGGAGGTCTGGGGTGAGCAGTTCTTC
TRBV27	NA	TRBJ2-1	NA	CASRGFTFYNEQFF	TGTGCCAGCAGGGGCTTTACCTTCTACAATGAGCAGTTCTTC
TRBV27	NA	TRBJ2-2	NA	CASQGRTGELFF	TGTGCCAGCCAGGGAAGAACCGGGGAGCTGTTTTTT
TRBV10-2	NA	TRBJ1-3	TRBD1	CASRGTDSGNTIYF	TGCGCCAGCCGAGGGACAGACTCTGGAAACACCATATATTTT
TRBV27	NA	TRBJ1-1	TRBD1	CASSGTATEAFF	TGTGCCAGCAGCGGGACAGCCACTGAAGCTTTCTTT
TRBV9	NA	TRBJ2-3	NA	CASSTTLGGTTDTQYF	TGTGCCAGCAGCACAACCCTGGGGGGGACAACAGATACGCAGTATTTT
TRBV5-7	NA	TRBJ2-6	TRBD1	CASSRGCGQGAGANVLTF	TGTGCCAGCAGCCGTGGGTGCGGACAGGGGGCTGGGGCCAACGTCCTGACTTTC
TRBV7-9	once	TRBJ2-5	NA	CASSRSNPDRLVRTQYF	TGTGCCAGCAGCCGTTCTAACCCCGACAGGTTAGTTCGGACCCAGTACTTC
TRBV28	NA	TRBJ2-2	NA	CASFSRPLEGELFF	TGTGCCAGCTTTTCGAGGCCCCTAGAGGGGGAGCTGTTTTTT
TRBV9	NA	TRBJ2-2	TRBD1	CASSVEGQGYTGELFF	TGTGCCAGCAGCGTAGAGGGACAGGGATACACCGGGGAGCTGTTTTTT
TRBV9	NA	TRBJ2-1	NA	CASSVERVGINEQFF	TGTGCCAGCAGCGTAGAGCGGGTAGGAATCAATGAGCAGTTCTTC
TRBV5-4	once	TRBJ2-7	TRBD2	CASSQQGGGSYEQYF	TGTGCCAGCAGCCAGCAGGGCGGGGGCTCCTACGAGCAGTACTTC
TRBV5-1	NA	TRBJ1-1	TRBD1	CASSPRQGGTEAFF	TGCGCCAGCAGCCCCCGACAGGGAGGCACTGAAGCTTTCTTT
TRBV30	NA	TRBJ1-2	NA	CAWREGGYTF	TGTGCCTGGAGGGAGGGGGGCTACACCTTC
TRBV19	NA	TRBJ2-1	TRBD2	CASSPGGGRAYNEQFF	TGTGCCAGTAGCCCTGGGGGCGGGAGGGCCTACAATGAGCAGTTCTTC
TRBV4-3	NA	TRBJ2-1	NA	CASSQRQGPHNEQFF	TGCGCCAGCAGCCAACGCCAGGGTCCCCACAATGAGCAGTTCTTC
TRBV14	NA	TRBJ2-2	NA	CASSQDRTTLYTGELFF	TGTGCCAGCAGCCAAGACCGGACAACCCTGTACACCGGGGAGCTGTTTTTT
TRBV30	NA	TRBJ1-2	TRBD1	CAWKEPGTGGYTF	TGTGCCTGGAAGGAGCCGGGGACAGGAGGCTACACCTTC
TRBV15	NA	TRBJ2-7	NA	CATSSQGASYEQYF	TGTGCCACCAGCAGTCAGGGTGCCTCCTACGAGCAGTACTTC
TRBV15	NA	TRBJ2-1	NA	CATSSPLQGAQAGGPRDEQFF	TGTGCCACCAGCAGCCCTTTACAGGGGGCGCAAGCGGGAGGGCCTAGGGATGAGCAGTTCTTC
TRBV27	NA	TRBJ2-2	TRBD2	CASSSATSGGAGELFF	TGTGCCAGCAGTTCCGCGACTAGCGGGGGGGCCGGGGAGCTGTTTTTT
TRBV7-9	NA	TRBJ1-1	NA	CASSLHGREGAFF	TGTGCCAGCAGCTTACACGGGCGGGAGGGAGCTTTCTTT
TRBV15	NA	TRBJ1-5	NA	CATSIGVSQPQHF	TGTGCCACCAGCATCGGGGTAAGTCAGCCCCAGCATTTT
TRBV7-6	NA	TRBJ2-3	TRBD1	CASSLLQGSTDTQYF	TGTGCCAGCAGCTTACTACAGGGGAGCACAGATACGCAGTATTTT
TRBV4-2	NA	TRBJ1-1	NA	CASSQDQQDEAFF	TGTGCCAGCAGCCAAGATCAGCAGGATGAAGCTTTCTTT
TRBV6-1	NA	TRBJ1-5	NA	CASSESTRGGNQPQHF	TGTGCCAGCAGTGAGTCGACAAGGGGTGGCAATCAGCCCCAGCATTTT
TRBV6-6	NA	TRBJ1-1	NA	CASRVNTEAFF	TGTGCCAGCCGAGTGAACACTGAAGCTTTCTTT
TRBV19	NA	TRBJ2-3	TRBD2	CASSLGLAGRPTDTQYF	TGTGCCAGTAGCTTGGGGCTAGCGGGGCGACCCACAGATACGCAGTATTTT
TRBV6-1	NA	TRBJ2-7	TRBD1	CASSEARGTGDVNYEQYF	TGTGCCAGCAGTGAAGCGAGGGGGACAGGGGACGTTAACTACGAGCAGTACTTC
TRBV7-9	once	TRBJ2-3	TRBD2	CASSLTGLAGGTDTQYF	TGTGCCAGCAGCTTAACGGGGCTAGCGGGAGGGACAGATACGCAGTATTTT
TRBV7-9	NA	TRBJ2-3	NA	CASSPRLSRVTDTQYF	TGTGCCAGCAGCCCCCGGCTCTCCCGGGTCACAGATACGCAGTATTTT
TRBV23-1	NA	TRBJ1-2	TRBD1	CASSQSSGGAAYGYTF	TGCGCCAGCAGTCAATCATCAGGGGGCGCGGCCTATGGCTACACCTTC
TRBV7-9	once	TRBJ1-2	NA	CASSLPQGPNYGYTF	TGTGCCAGCAGCCTACCACAGGGCCCTAACTATGGCTACACCTTC
TRBV19	NA	TRBJ2-7	NA	CASRGPGGEQYF	TGTGCCAGTAGGGGCCCTGGGGGCGAGCAGTACTTC
TRBV11-2	NA	TRBJ2-7	TRBD2	CASSLEGLAGAYEQYF	TGTGCCAGCAGCTTAGAAGGACTAGCGGGAGCCTACGAGCAGTACTTC
TRBV2	NA	TRBJ2-5	TRBD2	CASSMGTSGGRAPKFGQYF	TGTGCCAGCAGCATGGGGACTAGCGGGGGCCGCGCCCCCAAGTTCGGGCAGTACTTC
TRBV27	NA	TRBJ2-3	NA	CASSFYSSTDTQYF	TGTGCCAGCAGTTTCTATAGCAGCACAGATACGCAGTATTTT
TRBV7-3	NA	TRBJ2-7	NA	CASSAHPGVSYEQYF	TGTGCCAGCAGCGCCCACCCAGGGGTCTCCTACGAGCAGTACTTC
TRBV27	NA	TRBJ1-2	NA	CASREGANYGYTF	TGTGCCAGCAGGGAAGGGGCTAACTATGGCTACACCTTC
TRBV10-3	NA	TRBJ2-5	TRBD2	CAISDSPGGLADQETQYF	TGTGCCATCAGTGACTCCCCAGGGGGACTAGCGGATCAAGAGACCCAGTACTTC
TRBV9	NA	TRBJ2-7	TRBD1	CASSRGTGSIEQYF	TGTGCCAGCAGCAGGGGGACAGGGTCTATCGAGCAGTACTTC
TRBV29-1	once	TRBJ2-5	NA	CSVSGTRETQYF	TGCAGCGTCTCCGGGACAAGAGAGACCCAGTACTTC
TRBV30	once	TRBJ1-4	NA	CAWSIGTGVIEKLFF	TGTGCCTGGAGTATAGGAACAGGAGTCATTGAAAAACTGTTTTTT